This is a list of T cell receptor beta chains from one sample in a study of T cell responses to AZD1222 COVID-19 vaccine. The repertoire was sequenced with immunoSEQ multiplex PCR; TCRdb's copy has only in-frame clones and lacks some. Of tens of thousands of clones listed, approximately 90% are singletons. This material consisted of peripheral blood, taken 28 days after the second AZD1222 dose. All receptors derive from an adult who received the AZD1222 COVID-19 vaccine. The CDR3 runs from the conserved cysteine through the conserved F or W. The D gene is left open where the match is weak. Rows may omit the clone size; those that give it use once, few, many or a size class.

TRBJ2-5 | TRBD2 | TRBV18 | - | CASSPTVAGTETQYF | TGTGCCAGCTCACCTACGGTAGCGGGAACAGAGACCCAGTACTTC
TRBJ1-2 | - | TRBV4-3 | - | CASSQTTGGFYYGYTF | TGCGCCAGCAGCCAGACTACAGGTGGGTTTTACTATGGCTACACCTTC
TRBJ1-4 | TRBD1 | TRBV7-2 | - | CASSPCCYRDRDEKLFF | TGTGCCAGCAGCCCCTGTTGTTACCGGGACAGGGATGAAAAACTGTTTTTT
TRBJ2-7 | - | TRBV14 | - | CASSQGTDPYSYEQYF | TGTGCCAGCAGCCAAGGGACAGACCCCTACTCCTACGAGCAGTACTTC
TRBJ2-7 | - | TRBV6-5 | - | CASSYQYEQYF | TGTGCCAGCAGTTACCAGTACGAGCAGTACTTC
TRBJ1-1 | TRBD1 | TRBV5-6 | once | CASSQYGTGRTMNTEAFF | TGTGCCAGCAGCCAGTATGGGACAGGGAGGACCATGAACACTGAAGCTTTCTTT
TRBJ2-2 | - | TRBV27 | - | CASIGHGAGELFF | TGTGCCAGCATAGGACACGGAGCCGGGGAGCTGTTTTTT
TRBJ2-6 | - | TRBV5-1 | - | CASSLGLFSGANVLTF | TGCGCCAGCAGCTTGGGCCTCTTCTCTGGGGCCAACGTCCTGACTTTC
TRBJ2-2 | TRBD1 | TRBV19 | - | CASRDWTGKNTGELFF | TGTGCCAGTAGGGATTGGACAGGGAAAAACACCGGGGAGCTGTTTTTT
TRBJ1-6 | - | TRBV3-1/TRBV3-2 | once | CASSQVGTGGNSPLHF | TGTGCCAGCAGCCAAGTCGGGACGGGGGGTAATTCACCCCTCCACTTT
TRBJ2-5 | - | TRBV3-1/TRBV3-2 | - | CASSQGSIQETQYF | TGTGCCAGCAGCCAAGGTTCCATCCAAGAGACCCAGTACTTC
TRBJ1-6 | - | TRBV6-5 | - | CASKPSTYSPLHF | TGTGCCAGCAAACCCTCGACATATTCACCCCTCCACTTT
TRBJ1-1 | - | TRBV13 | - | CASSPRAGMNTEAFF | TGTGCCAGCAGCCCAAGGGCAGGGATGAACACTGAAGCTTTCTTT
TRBJ2-1 | TRBD1 | TRBV19 | - | CASRPNGQGESNEQFF | TGTGCCAGTAGACCCAACGGACAGGGTGAGAGCAATGAGCAGTTCTTC
TRBJ2-7 | - | TRBV14 | - | CASSQTGSAGQYF | TGTGCCAGCAGCCAAACCGGGTCGGCAGGGCAGTACTTC
TRBJ2-7 | - | TRBV6-5 | - | CASGVVAGRMEQYF | TGTGCCAGCGGCGTGGTCGCAGGGAGAATGGAGCAGTACTTC
TRBJ1-1 | - | TRBV19 | once | CASKFLNTEAFF | TGTGCCAGTAAGTTTCTGAACACTGAAGCTTTCTTT
TRBJ1-3 | - | TRBV18 | - | CASSPQGTGNTIYF | TGTGCCAGCTCACCACAAGGAACTGGAAACACCATATATTTT
TRBJ2-3 | TRBD2 | TRBV9 | - | CASSVSGGIKTDTQYF | TGTGCCAGCAGCGTATCGGGGGGGATCAAGACAGATACGCAGTATTTT
TRBJ1-5 | - | TRBV6-5 | - | CASSLGGLNNQPQHF | TGTGCCAGCAGTCTTGGGGGGCTGAACAATCAGCCCCAGCATTTT
TRBJ2-5 | TRBD2 | TRBV3-1/TRBV3-2 | - | CASSHRLAGGQETQYF | TGTGCCAGCAGCCACCGACTAGCGGGGGGCCAAGAGACCCAGTACTTC
TRBJ2-2 | TRBD1 | TRBV29-1 | - | CSVEGDRGRELFF | TGCAGCGTTGAAGGGGACAGGGGCCGGGAGCTGTTTTTT
TRBJ1-1 | - | TRBV9 | - | CASSVGSGVSHGAEAFF | TGTGCCAGCAGCGTAGGCTCAGGGGTCTCTCACGGTGCTGAAGCTTTCTTT
TRBJ2-1 | - | TRBV14 | - | CASSQDSSYNEQFF | TGTGCCAGCAGCCAAGATAGTTCTTACAATGAGCAGTTCTTC
TRBJ2-2 | - | TRBV21-1 | - | CASTNGQGDPTGELFF | TGTGCCAGCACCAACGGACAGGGGGACCCCACCGGGGAGCTGTTTTTT
TRBJ1-2 | TRBD1 | TRBV5-1 | - | CASRSPPGQGDYGYTF | TGCGCCAGCAGGTCACCGCCGGGACAGGGGGACTATGGCTACACCTTC
TRBJ2-3 | - | TRBV7-9 | - | CASSSPWTASTDTQYF | TGTGCCAGCAGCTCCCCGTGGACAGCTAGCACAGATACGCAGTATTTT
TRBJ1-3 | TRBD1 | TRBV28 | - | CASSLYPGDRGLWVPGNTIYF | TGTGCCAGCAGTTTATACCCGGGGGACAGGGGGTTGTGGGTCCCTGGAAACACCATATATTTT